What follows are 28 T cell receptor beta chains derived from one specimen sequenced in a study of shared clonotypes between healthy human individuals. Terminally differentiated effector memory CD45RA+ cells were left out of the naive CD8 fraction, which was CD45RO-negative and positively selected for CCR7. The assay was immunoSEQ multiplex PCR, and TCRdb's table has in-frame clones only and misses some. The data contain roughly 2 million clones, about 95% of them singletons. Sequencing used naive CD8+ T cells sorted from blood. The receptors were sampled from a man aged 18 to 30 in good health.

This chain connects TRBV10-3 to TRBJ2-2, with D possibly being TRBD2 (5 bases). Germline values: CDR1 ENHRY, CDR2 SYGVKD. The CDR3 totals 12 residues. V was trimmed by 7 bases and J by 7 bases, leaving 10 bases between them. The CDR3 DNA reads TGTGCCATCAACGCCGGGAACGGGGAGCTGTTTTTT. Translating it yields CAINAGNGELFF.

A note on this clone: At the DNA level, this CDR3 is encoded by other sequences in the same sample as well. The chain has TRBV9 and TRBJ2-7; D is unresolved. CDR1 and CDR2 from the germline V gene are SGDLS and YYNGEE. There are 13 residues in the CDR3. V was clipped by 3 bases and J by 1 base, with 8 bases between them. This CDR3 reads CASSDGVSYEQYF. As DNA, the CDR3 is TGTGCCAGCAGCGACGGCGTTTCCTACGAGCAGTACTTC.

This clone was detected once. The chain recombines TRBV5-1 with TRBJ1-6; TRBD1 aligns across 11 bases. J was trimmed by 0 bases and V by 0 bases; bases with no gene match: 8. Germline-derived CDR1 and CDR2 are SGHRS and YFSETQ. This CDR3 is built from 20 residues. CDR3: CASSLVSGQGVPSYNSPLHF. The CDR3 region has the DNA TGCGCCAGCAGCTTGGTTTCGGGACAGGGGGTACCCTCCTATAATTCACCCCTCCACTTT.

The V gene is TRBV12-5, the J gene TRBJ2-2, with D hard to call. CDR1 and CDR2 from the germline V gene are LGHNT and FRNRAP. Trimming took 6 bases from V and 6 from J, leaving 8 bases between them. The CDR3 consists of 12 residues. Here the CDR3 DNA reads TGTGCTAGTGGACCCCCCGCCGGGGAGCTGTTTTTT. Residues: CASGPPAGELFF.

This chain uses TRBV11-1 with TRBJ2-2; TRBD1 agrees at 11 bases. Germline V gives CDR1 SGHAT, CDR2 FQDESV (reference sequence). This CDR3 is built from 15 residues. Trimming took 5 bases from V and 4 from J; bases not matched to a gene: 3. CDR3 coding DNA: TGTGCCAGCAGCCTAGGGACAGGGGGCACCGGGGAGCTGTTTTTT. It codes for CASSLGTGGTGELFF.

The chain uses TRBV19 and TRBJ1-2, with 9 bases aligning to TRBD1. The germline V gene has CDR1 LNHDA and CDR2 SQIVND (reference sequence). The V segment lost 7 bases and the J segment 4 bases; nucleotides outside the gene matches: 7. This CDR3 region has 14 residues. The CDR3 loop reads CASNPGQGLYGYTF. The CDR3 DNA sequence: TGTGCCAGTAACCCGGGACAGGGCCTCTATGGCTACACCTTC.

This clone was seen only a few times. V is TRBV25-1 and J is TRBJ1-6; D gene unclear. CDR1 and CDR2 (germline): MGHDK, SYGVNS. The CDR3 runs to 16 residues. V was cut by 3 bases and J by 5 bases, with 14 bases left in between. CDR3 in DNA: TGTGCCAGCAGTGACTTGACGGTCGAGGATAATTCACCCCTCCACTTT. As protein: CASSDLTVEDNSPLHF.

The J gene is TRBJ2-3, the V gene TRBV10-1; weak D call: TRBD1 (5 bases). V was cut by 1 base and J by 1 base, with 6 bases left in between. The germline V gene encodes CDR1 WNHNN and CDR2 SYGVQD (reference sequence). The CDR3 consists of 14 residues. The CDR3 spells CASSELGGTDTQYF. CDR3 sequence (DNA): TGCGCCAGCAGTGAGTTAGGGGGCACAGATACGCAGTATTTT.

V is TRBV10-1 and J is TRBJ2-3; tentatively, D is TRBD2 (6 bases). The V and J ends lost 4 bases and 2 bases respectively, with 19 bases between them. The CDR3 consists of 17 residues. Germline-derived CDR1 and CDR2 are WNHNN and SYGVQD (reference sequence). The CDR3 DNA follows: TGCGCCAGCAGTGGGCCCCTGCTGGAGGGGATCACAGATACGCAGTATTTT. It codes for CASSGPLLEGITDTQYF.

The gene calls are TRBV10-2 and TRBJ1-6, with D tentatively TRBD1 (5 bases). The germline V gene has CDR1 WSHSY and CDR2 SAAADI. Between the trimmed V and J ends, which lost 7 bases and 4 bases, there was a span of 14 bases. The CDR3 sequence is 15 residues long. The CDR3 protein is CASIPDSQYNSPLHF. CDR3 nucleotides: TGCGCCAGCATCCCAGACAGCCAGTATAATTCACCCCTCCACTTT.

This chain connects TRBV5-6 to TRBJ1-4; D is unresolved. This CDR3 has 17 amino acids. Trimming pared 0 bases from V and 4 bases from J, leaving 16 bases between. CDR1 is SGHDT and CDR2 is YYEEEE in the germline V gene. CDR3 loop: CASSLAGSLGLNEKLFF. In DNA, the CDR3 is TGTGCCAGCAGCTTGGCCGGTAGTTTGGGCCTTAATGAAAAACTGTTTTTT.

The chain employs TRBV4-3 and TRBJ1-1; a weak D match, TRBD1 (6 bases). This CDR3 region has 18 residues. The germline V gene encodes CDR1 LGHNA and CDR2 YSLEER. V was shortened by 4 bases and J by 0 bases, with 21 bases between the two germline ends. CDR3 loop: CASSLSTGNDWVNTEAFF. The CDR3 region has the DNA TGCGCCAGCAGCCTTTCGACAGGAAACGATTGGGTGAACACTGAAGCTTTCTTT.

The count of this clone is one. The genes are TRBV5-6 and TRBJ2-7; D is possibly TRBD1 (6 bases). The CDR3 length is 14 residues. The V and J ends lost 0 bases and 9 bases respectively, with 16 bases between them. Germline V CDR1 and CDR2: SGHDT, YYEEEE. CDR3 loop: CASSLANGQLGQYF. CDR3 nucleotides: TGTGCCAGCAGCTTGGCCAACGGACAGCTTGGGCAGTACTTC.

The chain has TRBV29-1 and TRBJ2-7; 11 bases match TRBD1. CDR1 and CDR2 from the germline V gene are SQVTM and ANQGSEA. Germline trimming cut 5 bases from V and 3 bases from J; bases unmatched to any gene: 3. CDR3 length: 13 amino acids. The CDR3 loop reads CSVLDRGLYEQYF. The CDR3 DNA reads TGCAGCGTTTTGGACAGGGGGCTCTACGAGCAGTACTTC.

The chain carries TRBV14 and TRBJ2-1; D is unresolved. This CDR3 has 14 residues. Germline CDR1 reads SGHDN; CDR2 reads FVKESK. With 1 base removed from V and 0 bases from J, the gap between germline ends came to 4 bases. The CDR3 loop is CASSQAGSYNEQFF. The CDR3, as DNA: TGTGCCAGCAGCCAAGCGGGCTCCTACAATGAGCAGTTCTTC.

The chain joins TRBV9 to TRBJ1-2; perhaps TRBD1 as D (6 bases). The CDR3 is made up of 16 amino acids. CDR1 is SGDLS and CDR2 is YYNGEE in the germline V gene. V lost 2 bases to trimming and J lost 7 bases, with 21 bases between them. The DNA of the CDR3 is TGTGCCAGCAGCGTCCAAAATACCCCGGGGGCTGGTGGCTACACCTTC. Protein: CASSVQNTPGAGGYTF.

This chain links TRBV4-1 with TRBJ2-7; D is uncertain. V dropped 0 bases and J dropped 5 bases, with 11 bases sitting between them. The CDR3 has 14 residues. Germline V gives CDR1 MGHRA, CDR2 YSYEKL. Here the CDR3 reads CASSQEAEWDEQYF. The CDR3 DNA reads TGCGCCAGCAGCCAAGAGGCGGAGTGGGACGAGCAGTACTTC.

Note on this clone: Other DNA sequences within the sample encode an identical CDR3. The chain joins TRBV28 to TRBJ1-2; 7 bases map to TRBD1. The CDR3 consists of 13 residues. V was pared by 7 bases and J by 4 bases, with 6 bases of the junction left unmatched. Germline values: CDR1 MDHEN, CDR2 SYDVKM. CDR3 region: CASTPGTAYGYTF. CDR3 in DNA: TGTGCCAGCACTCCCGGGACAGCCTATGGCTACACCTTC.

The CDR3 loop reads CASGGGTSLIGSYNEQFF. In DNA form, the CDR3 reads TGTGCCAGTGGGGGTGGGACTAGCCTTATAGGCTCCTACAATGAGCAGTTCTTC. This chain links TRBV2 with TRBJ2-1; the match to TRBD2 covers 9 bases. CDR1 SNHLY and CDR2 FYNNEI come from the germline V gene. The CDR3 runs to 18 residues. The junction had 15 bases not matched to a gene; V was cut back by 9 bases and J by 0 bases.

The chain employs TRBV27 and TRBJ2-7; D ambiguous. Trimming removed 4 bases at V and 0 bases at J, with 10 bases between. Looked up from germline, CDR1 is MNHEY and CDR2 is SMNVEV (reference sequence). The CDR3 length is 14 residues. This CDR3 is CASSSYLSSYEQYF. CDR3 coding DNA: TGTGCCAGCAGTTCTTACTTGAGCTCCTACGAGCAGTACTTC.

Remarks on this clone: This sequence may be a read error, since a much larger clone differs from it by one base. This chain connects TRBV2 to TRBJ2-5; D call uncertain. TRBJ2-7 explains the end of the DNA better; the J call may be wrong. The germline V gene encodes CDR1 SNHLY and CDR2 FYNNEI. This CDR3 comprises 10 residues. CDR3 in amino acids: CASSEYEQYF. Here the CDR3 DNA reads TGTGCCAGCAGTGAATACGAGCAGTACTTC.

This clone was observed once. The chain uses TRBV28 and TRBJ2-7; possibly TRBD1 for D (6 bases). Per germline, CDR1 MDHEN and CDR2 SYDVKM. This CDR3 spans 14 amino acids. V dropped 6 bases and J dropped 6 bases, with 18 bases sitting between them. The CDR3 reads CASSHSPQGLEQYF. The CDR3 nucleotides are TGTGCCAGCAGCCACTCCCCCCAGGGGCTCGAGCAGTACTTC.

The J gene is TRBJ2-7, the V gene TRBV30, with a weak D call TRBD1 (5 bases). The germline V gene encodes CDR1 GTSNPN and CDR2 SVGIG (reference sequence). The CDR3 is made up of 14 amino acids. V lost 0 bases and J lost 2, with 11 bases in between. The CDR3 loop reads CAWSVWGETYEQYF. DNA for the CDR3: TGTGCCTGGAGTGTATGGGGCGAGACCTACGAGCAGTACTTC.

This clone was detected only once. The chain joins TRBV9 to TRBJ2-1; TRBD1 is a possible D gene (6 bases). Germline V lookup: CDR1 SGDLS, CDR2 YYNGEE. This CDR3 has 17 residues. V was cut by 0 bases and J by 8 bases, with 21 bases left in between. The CDR3 loop reads CASSVEGEPTLGDEQFF. CDR3 coding DNA: TGTGCCAGCAGCGTAGAGGGGGAGCCAACCCTGGGTGATGAGCAGTTCTTC.

The chain recombines TRBV9 with TRBJ2-1; D is possibly TRBD1 or TRBD2 (5 bases each). The germline gives CDR1 SGDLS, CDR2 YYNGEE. Between the trimmed V and J ends, which lost 4 bases and 7 bases, there was a span of 9 bases. The CDR3 is 12 residues long. CDR3 residues: CASSPEGNEQFF. The CDR3 region has the DNA TGTGCCAGCAGCCCAGAGGGGAATGAGCAGTTCTTC.

For this clone: This clone may be a read error of a much larger clone one base away. This chain uses TRBV5-8 with TRBJ2-7; D remains unclear. The V end lost 4 bases, the J end lost 0 bases, and 2 bases lay between the germline ends. This CDR3 is built from 11 residues. Germline assignment: CDR1 SGHTS and CDR2 YDEGEE. CDR3 amino acids: CASSVSYEQYF. The CDR3 DNA reads as TGTGCCAGCAGCGTCTCCTACGAGCAGTACTTC.

V usage is TRBV15 and J usage is TRBJ1-1, with TRBD1 as a possible D gene (5 bases). V lost 3 bases and J 0 bases, leaving 8 bases between the germline ends. This CDR3 has 14 residues. Germline loops: CDR1 LNHNV, CDR2 YYDKDF (reference sequence). CDR3 DNA sequence: TGTGCCACCAGCAGCGGGGCCGTGAACACTGAAGCTTTCTTT. Amino acid sequence: CATSSGAVNTEAFF.

The chain joins TRBV4-3 to TRBJ1-2, with 8 bases identical to TRBD1. The ends lost 7 bases at V and 1 base at J; junction bases unmatched: 8. The CDR3 is 15 amino acids. Germline V gene lookup returns CDR1 LGHNA and CDR2 YSLEER. CDR3 loop: CASKFLTGDNYGYTF. CDR3 nucleotide sequence: TGCGCCAGCAAGTTTTTGACAGGGGATAACTATGGCTACACCTTC.